Described below is a single T cell receptor (beta chain) sequence and its context. Its matching antigen is unknown. Collection occurred without any documented infections or immune events in donors. Data came from immunoSEQ multiplex PCR; TCRdb stores just in-frame clones and leaves some out. Here the sample spans about 85,000 clones, approximately 90% being singletons. The CDR3 runs 15 residues. Germline-derived CDR1 and CDR2 are SGHVS and FQNEAQ. Trimming pared 3 bases from V and 9 bases from J, leaving 18 bases between. This sample is drawn from a study of identifying expanded T cells in peripheral blood. Study results and caveats: Approximately two-week clone count variance significantly increased as total template count grew.

This TCR was recovered from a person aged 18-70 years in good health. This chain connects TRBV7-8 to TRBJ2-1, with D possibly matching TRBD1 (6 bases). Sequenced sample: blood. The CDR3 region has the DNA TGTGCCAGCAGCTTTACGGACAGTTCTCGAAGTGAGCAGTTCTTC. It encodes CASSFTDSSRSEQFF. Filled out from reference TRBV7-8 and TRBJ2-1, the complete variable domain reads GAGVSQSPRYKVAKRGQDVALRCDPISGHVSLFWYQQALGQGPEFLTYFQNEAQLDKSGLPSDRFFAERPEGSVSTLKIQRTQQEDSAVYLCASSFTDSSRSEQFFGPGTRLTVL.